The 4 T cell receptor beta chains presented below share a single source sample, sequenced in a study of shared clonotypes between healthy human individuals. Assay used: immunoSEQ multiplex PCR; TCRdb lists only in-frame clones, some missing. The sample holds about 480,000 clones; almost 80% are singletons and the top ten take around 12%. The sample was PBMCs. The receptors were sampled from a woman aged 40 to 49 in good health. Some clones in this sample may be carry-over from other donors' samples.

The J gene is TRBJ1-5, the V gene TRBV6-1; D unclear. V was cut by 0 bases and J by 4 bases, with 7 bases left in between. Germline loops: CDR1 MNHNS, CDR2 SASEGT. This CDR3 has 14 residues. CDR3 sequence: CASSEATSNQPQHF. CDR3 bases: TGTGCCAGCAGTGAAGCGACATCAAATCAGCCCCAGCATTTT.

This rearrangement joins TRBV9 to TRBJ1-1; 11 bases fit TRBD1. J lost 12 bases, V lost 0 bases, and 7 bases had no gene match. Germline-derived CDR1 and CDR2 are SGDLS and YYNGEE. The CDR3 totals 14 residues. The CDR3 region has the DNA TGTGCCAGCAGCGTAGAGTGGACAGGGGGCACAACTTTCTTT. Its protein product is CASSVEWTGGTTFF.

The chain carries TRBV11-2 and TRBJ2-7, with a possible D match to TRBD2 (5 bases). Germline V lookup: CDR1 SGHAT, CDR2 FQNNGV. The V end was cut by 5 bases, the J end by 2 bases, with 16 bases between. The CDR3 sequence is 15 residues long. This chain's CDR3 is CASSPGSVPTYEQYF. The DNA for the CDR3 is TGTGCCAGCAGCCCGGGGAGTGTTCCGACCTACGAGCAGTACTTC.

This clone has more than one count but fewer than ten. V is TRBV28 and J is TRBJ2-7; 10 bases fit TRBD1. Losses at the gene ends were 2 bases for V and 4 bases for J; bases not matched to a gene: 8. CDR3 size: 16 residues. CDR1 and CDR2 from the germline V gene are MDHEN and SYDVKM. DNA of the CDR3: TGTGCCAGCAGTTTAGACAGGGGGCGCCTTAGGTACGAGCAGTACTTC. Amino acid sequence: CASSLDRGRLRYEQYF.